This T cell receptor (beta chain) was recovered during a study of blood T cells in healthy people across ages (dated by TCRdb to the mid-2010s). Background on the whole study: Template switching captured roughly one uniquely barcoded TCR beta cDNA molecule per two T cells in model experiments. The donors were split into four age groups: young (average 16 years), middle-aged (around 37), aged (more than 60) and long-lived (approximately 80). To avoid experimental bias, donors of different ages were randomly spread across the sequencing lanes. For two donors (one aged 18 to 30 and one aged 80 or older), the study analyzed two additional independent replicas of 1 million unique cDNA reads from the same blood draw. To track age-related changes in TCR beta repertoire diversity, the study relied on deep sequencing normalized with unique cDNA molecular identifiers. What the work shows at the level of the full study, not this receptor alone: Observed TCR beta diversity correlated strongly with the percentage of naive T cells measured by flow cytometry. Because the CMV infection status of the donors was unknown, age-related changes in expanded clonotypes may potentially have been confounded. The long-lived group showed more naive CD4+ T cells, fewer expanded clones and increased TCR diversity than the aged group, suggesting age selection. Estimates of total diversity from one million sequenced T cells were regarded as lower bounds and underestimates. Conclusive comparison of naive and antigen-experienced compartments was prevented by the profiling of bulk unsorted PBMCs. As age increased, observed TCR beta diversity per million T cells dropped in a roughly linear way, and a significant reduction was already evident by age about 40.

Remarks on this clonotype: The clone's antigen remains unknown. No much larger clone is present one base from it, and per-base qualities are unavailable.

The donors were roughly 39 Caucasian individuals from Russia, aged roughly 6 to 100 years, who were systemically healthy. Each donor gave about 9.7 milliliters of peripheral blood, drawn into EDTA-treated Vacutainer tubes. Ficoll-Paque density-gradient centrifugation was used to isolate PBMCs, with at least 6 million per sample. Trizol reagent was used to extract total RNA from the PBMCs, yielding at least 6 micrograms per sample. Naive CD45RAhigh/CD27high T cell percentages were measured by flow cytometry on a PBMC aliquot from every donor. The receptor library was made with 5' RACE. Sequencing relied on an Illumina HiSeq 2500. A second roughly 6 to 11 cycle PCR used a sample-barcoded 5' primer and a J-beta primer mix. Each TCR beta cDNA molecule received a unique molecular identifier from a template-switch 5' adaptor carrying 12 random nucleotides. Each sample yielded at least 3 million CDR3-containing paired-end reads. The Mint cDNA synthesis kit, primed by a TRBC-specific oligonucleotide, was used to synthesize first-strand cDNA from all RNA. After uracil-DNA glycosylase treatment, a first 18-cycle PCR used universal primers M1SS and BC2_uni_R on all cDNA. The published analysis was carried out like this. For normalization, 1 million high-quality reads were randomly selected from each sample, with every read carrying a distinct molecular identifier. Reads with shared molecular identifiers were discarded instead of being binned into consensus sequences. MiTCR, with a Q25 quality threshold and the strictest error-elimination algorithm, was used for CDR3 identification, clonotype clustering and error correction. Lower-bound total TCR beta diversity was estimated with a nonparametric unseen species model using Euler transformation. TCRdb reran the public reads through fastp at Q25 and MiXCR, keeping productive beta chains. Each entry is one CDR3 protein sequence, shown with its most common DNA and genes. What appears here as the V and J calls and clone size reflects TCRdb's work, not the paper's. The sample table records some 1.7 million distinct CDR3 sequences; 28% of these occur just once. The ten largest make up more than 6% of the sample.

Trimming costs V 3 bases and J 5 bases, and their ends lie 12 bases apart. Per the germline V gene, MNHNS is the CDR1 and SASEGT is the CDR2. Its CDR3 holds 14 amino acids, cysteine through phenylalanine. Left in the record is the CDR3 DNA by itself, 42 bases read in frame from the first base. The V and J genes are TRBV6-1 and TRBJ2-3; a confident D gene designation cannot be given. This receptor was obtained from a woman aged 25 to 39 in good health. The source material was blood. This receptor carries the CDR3 CASSDKQWLDTQYF. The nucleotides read TGTGCCAGCAGTGACAAGCAGTGGCTAGATACGCAGTATTTT.